The clone carrying this T cell receptor beta chain was recorded at least ten times. The antigen is unknown. The data were taken from a study of breast tumors, draining lymph nodes, adjacent tissues. Samples came from axillary lymph nodes draining the breast cancer. Regarding the study as a whole: Data only fit, rather than demonstrated, lymph node origin of most tumor T cells.

From the multiplex PCR reads, TCRdb called clonotypes with MiXCR, one entry per CDR3 protein. The data contain approximately 250,000 distinct CDR3 sequences, under 35% of them seen just once; the ten biggest clones take up 3% to 4.5%. The TCR comes from a female donor with breast cancer. Some clones in this sample may be carry-over from other donors' samples. Specimen: axillary lymph node tissue.

CDR3 in amino acids: CASTLTGGTYEQYF. CDR3 in DNA: TGCGCCAGCACTCTGACAGGGGGGACCTACGAGCAGTACTTC. V usage is TRBV10-2 and J usage is TRBJ2-7; TRBD1 matches 9 bases. The CDR3 is made up of 14 amino acids. J lost 2 bases, V lost 7 bases, and 6 bases had no gene match. Germline lookup yields CDR1 WSHSY and CDR2 SAAADI.